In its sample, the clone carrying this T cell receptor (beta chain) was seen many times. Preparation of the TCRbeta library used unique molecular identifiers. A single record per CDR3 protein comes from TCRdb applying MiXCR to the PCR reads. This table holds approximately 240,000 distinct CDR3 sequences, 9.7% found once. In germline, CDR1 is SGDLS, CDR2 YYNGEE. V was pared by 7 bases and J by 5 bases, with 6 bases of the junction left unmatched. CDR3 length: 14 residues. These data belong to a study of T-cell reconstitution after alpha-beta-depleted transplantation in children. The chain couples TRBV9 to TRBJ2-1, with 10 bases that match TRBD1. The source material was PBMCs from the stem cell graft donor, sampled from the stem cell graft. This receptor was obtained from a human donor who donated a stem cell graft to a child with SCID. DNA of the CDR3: TGTGCCAGCGGAAGGACAGGGGGGGACAATGAGCAGTTCTTC. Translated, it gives CASGRTGGDNEQFF.